What follows are 12 T cell receptor beta chains derived from one specimen sequenced in a study of blood T cell repertoires in COVID-19 (dated by TCRdb to 2018 to 2020). Libraries were prepared through the immunoSEQ multiplex PCR assay. TCRdb stores this immuneACCESS table with in-frame sequences only. Part of the clones is absent; in the studies checked, under half of the shortfall reflects unresolved V genes, and no reason is known for the rest. Across this sample there are about 120,000 clones, with approximately 80% seen only once. Approximately 8% of the sample comes from the top ten. The sequencing input was peripheral blood. The receptors stem from a human donor in a cohort sampled during active COVID-19.

For the CDR3, the DNA is TGTGCCAGCAGCTTGTACCAGGGCTACGAGCAGTACTTC. Its translation: CASSLYQGYEQYF. This chain joins TRBV5-4 and TRBJ2-7; TRBD1 is a possible D gene (5 bases). The ends were cut back, 1 base at V and 3 bases at J, with 8 bases in the middle. This CDR3 region has 13 residues. Germline CDR1 reads SGHNT; CDR2 reads YYREEE (reference sequence). The full variable domain, with the rest looked up from reference TRBV5-4 and TRBJ2-7, is ETGVTQSPTHLIKTRGQQVTLRCSSQSGHNTVSWYQQALGQGPQFIFQYYREEENGRGNFPPRFSGLQFPNYSSELNVNALELDDSALYLCASSLYQGYEQYFGPGTRLTVT.

The V and J genes are TRBV29-1 and TRBJ2-7; maybe TRBD2 (6 bases). The CDR3 runs to 10 residues. V was clipped by 4 bases and J by 5 bases, with 6 bases between them. The germline gives CDR1 SQVTM, CDR2 ANQGSEA. CDR3 coding DNA: TGCAGCGTTGGGAGGGACGAGCAGTACTTC. It is translated as CSVGRDEQYF.

Only one count was recorded for this clone. This chain links TRBV28 with TRBJ2-7; the match to TRBD1 covers 8 bases. Germline CDR1 MDHEN, CDR2 SYDVKM. V dropped 8 bases and J dropped 3; count of bases not matched to a gene: 18. CDR3 size: 17 residues. The CDR3 nucleotides read TGTGCCAGCGCTTATCCAGTCCGGGACAGGACCTTCTACGAGCAGTACTTC. It is translated as CASAYPVRDRTFYEQYF.

The chain recombines TRBV10-1 with TRBJ2-7; 9 bases map to TRBD1. V lost 3 bases, J lost 3 bases, and 9 bases stayed unmatched. CDR3 length: 16 amino acids. CDR1 and CDR2 from the germline V gene are WNHNN and SYGVQD (reference sequence). CDR3 in amino acids: CASSDGGQGFYYEQYF. DNA of the CDR3: TGCGCCAGCAGTGATGGGGGACAGGGATTTTACTACGAGCAGTACTTC.

The rearrangement links TRBV7-8 to TRBJ2-7, with TRBD1 matching over 8 bases. V shed 0 bases and J 7 bases; nucleotides not matched to a gene: 2. This CDR3 has 13 residues. Germline V gene data show CDR1 as SGHVS and CDR2 as FQNEAQ. The CDR3 loop reads CASSLAQGGEQYF. The CDR3 nucleotides read TGTGCCAGCAGCTTAGCACAGGGGGGTGAGCAGTACTTC.

This rearrangement joins TRBV27 to TRBJ2-5; the D gene is possibly TRBD2 (5 bases). Germline CDR1 is MNHEY and CDR2 is SMNVEV (reference sequence). The CDR3 extends over 13 amino acids. Trimming took 3 bases from V and 5 from J, leaving 10 bases between them. The DNA of the CDR3 is TGTGCCAGCAGTTTTGTAGGGAGTGAGACCCAGTACTTC. Protein: CASSFVGSETQYF.

The chain combines TRBV28 with TRBJ1-6; the match to TRBD1 covers 7 bases. V gave up 5 bases and J gave up 6 bases; unmatched junction bases: 13. Looked up from germline, CDR1 is MDHEN and CDR2 is SYDVKM. This CDR3 has 17 residues. The CDR3 protein is CASSLPPDRIRNSPLHF. The CDR3 bases are TGTGCCAGCAGTCTCCCTCCGGACAGGATCCGTAATTCACCCCTCCACTTT.

This sequence joins TRBV10-1 and TRBJ1-2; D is perhaps TRBD1 (5 bases). CDR3 size: 20 residues. In germline, CDR1 is WNHNN, CDR2 SYGVQD (reference sequence). The V end was cut by 10 bases, the J end by 8 bases, with 41 bases between. CDR3 DNA: TGCGCCAAACCATCGGGGGTAGCCCTCAAGGTGAGGAAAATCGGAGGGGGCTACACCTTC. Protein: CAKPSGVALKVRKIGGGYTF.

This clone was seen just once. J is TRBJ2-3 and V is TRBV9, with TRBD2 identical over 12 bases. CDR1 and CDR2 (germline): SGDLS, YYNGEE. CDR3 length: 15 amino acids. The V gene end was trimmed by 3 bases and the J gene end by 4 bases; junction bases not matched to a gene: 3. Here the CDR3 DNA reads TGTGCCAGCAGCGCTAGCGGGGGGGCCGCAGATACGCAGTATTTT. It specifies CASSASGGAADTQYF.

The genes are TRBV28 and TRBJ1-5, with a weak D call TRBD1 (5 bases). The germline V gene has CDR1 MDHEN and CDR2 SYDVKM. The V end was cut by 2 bases, the J end by 2 bases, with 7 bases between. The CDR3 is 14 amino acids. The CDR3 DNA sequence: TGTGCCAGCAGTTTAGGGGGGGGCAATCAGCCCCAGCATTTT. It codes for CASSLGGGNQPQHF.

V is TRBV24-1 and J is TRBJ1-2; 7 bases line up with TRBD1. Germline CDR1 and CDR2: KGHDR and SFDVKD. This CDR3 region has 13 residues. The J segment lost 6 bases and the V segment lost 5 bases, leaving 5 bases of the junction unmatched. CDR3 nucleotides: TGTGCCACCAGTGGCAGACAGGGAGATGGCTACACCTTC. It codes for CATSGRQGDGYTF.

The chain recombines TRBV3-1 (or the pseudogene TRBV3-2) with TRBJ2-2; the D gene is possibly TRBD2 (6 bases). Trimming left V 4 bases short and J 5 bases short, with 14 bases between. This CDR3 has 15 residues. CDR1 is LGHDT and CDR2 is YNNKEL in the germline V gene (reference sequence). CDR3 nucleotides: TGTGCCAGCAGCCCGTGGCGGGGAGGTACCGGGGAGCTGTTTTTT. The encoded protein is CASSPWRGGTGELFF.